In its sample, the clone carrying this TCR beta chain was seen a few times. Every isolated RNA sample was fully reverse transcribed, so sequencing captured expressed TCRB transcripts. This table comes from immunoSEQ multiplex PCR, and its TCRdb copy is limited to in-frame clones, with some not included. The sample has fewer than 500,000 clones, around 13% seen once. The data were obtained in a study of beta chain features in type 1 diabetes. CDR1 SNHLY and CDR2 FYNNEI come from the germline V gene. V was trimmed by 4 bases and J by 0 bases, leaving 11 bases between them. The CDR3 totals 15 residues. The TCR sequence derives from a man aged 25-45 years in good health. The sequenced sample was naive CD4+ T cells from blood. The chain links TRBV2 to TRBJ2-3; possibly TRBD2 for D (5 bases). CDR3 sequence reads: CASSARPGSTDTQYF. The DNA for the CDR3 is TGTGCCAGCAGTGCGAGGCCGGGGAGCACAGATACGCAGTATTTT.